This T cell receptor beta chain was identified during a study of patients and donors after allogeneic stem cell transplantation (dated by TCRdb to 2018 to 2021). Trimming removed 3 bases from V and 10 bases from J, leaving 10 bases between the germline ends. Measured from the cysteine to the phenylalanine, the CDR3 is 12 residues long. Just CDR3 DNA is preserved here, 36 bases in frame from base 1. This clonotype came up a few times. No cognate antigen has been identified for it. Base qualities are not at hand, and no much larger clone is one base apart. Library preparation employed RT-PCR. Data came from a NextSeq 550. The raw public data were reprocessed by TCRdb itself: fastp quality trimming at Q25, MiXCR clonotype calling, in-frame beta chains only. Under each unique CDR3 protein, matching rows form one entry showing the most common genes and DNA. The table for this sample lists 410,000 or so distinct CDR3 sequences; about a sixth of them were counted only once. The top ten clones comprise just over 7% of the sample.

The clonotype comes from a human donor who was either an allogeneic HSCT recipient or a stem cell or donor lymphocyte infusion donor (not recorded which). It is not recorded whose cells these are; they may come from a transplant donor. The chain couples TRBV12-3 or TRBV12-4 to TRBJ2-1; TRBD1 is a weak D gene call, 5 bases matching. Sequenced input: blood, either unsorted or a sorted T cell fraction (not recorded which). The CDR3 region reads CASSFKGSEQFF. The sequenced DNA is TGTGCCAGCAGTTTCAAGGGGTCGGAGCAGTTCTTC.